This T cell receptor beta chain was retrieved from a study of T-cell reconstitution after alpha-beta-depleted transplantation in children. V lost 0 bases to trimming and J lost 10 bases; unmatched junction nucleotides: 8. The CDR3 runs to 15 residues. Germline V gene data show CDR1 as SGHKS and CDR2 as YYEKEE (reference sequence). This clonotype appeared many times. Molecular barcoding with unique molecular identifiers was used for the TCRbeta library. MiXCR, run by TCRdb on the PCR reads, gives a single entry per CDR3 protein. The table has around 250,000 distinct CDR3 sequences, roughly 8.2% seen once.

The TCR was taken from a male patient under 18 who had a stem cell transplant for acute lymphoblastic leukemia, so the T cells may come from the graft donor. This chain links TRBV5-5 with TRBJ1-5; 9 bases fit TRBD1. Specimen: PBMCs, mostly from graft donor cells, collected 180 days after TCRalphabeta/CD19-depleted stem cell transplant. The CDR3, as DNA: TGTGCCAGCAGCTTGGCCGGGACAGGGAAATCCCCCCAGCATTTT. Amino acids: CASSLAGTGKSPQHF.